This T cell receptor beta chain was identified during a study of T cell repertoires in ileal Crohn's disease. Concerning this clone itself: The antigen is undetermined.

Clones were sequenced by immunoSEQ multiplex PCR, and TCRdb holds only the in-frame ones, with some missing. Altogether some 10,000 clones are present, around 76% being singletons, with the ten largest covering 25%. V lost 0 bases to trimming and J lost 9 bases, with 12 bases between them. This CDR3 comprises 14 residues. Germline CDR1 is MNHEY and CDR2 is SMNVEV (reference sequence). General study points: Clonal expansions were more frequent in active smokers than non-smokers at surgery. High-frequency clones were more common in sorted CD8 than CD4 cells.

Sequencing was carried out using ileal tissue. The chain joins TRBV27 to TRBJ2-1, with a possible D match to TRBD2 (6 bases). This receptor was identified in an adult with Crohn's disease. The CDR3: CASSLSAGSGEQFF. The CDR3, as DNA: TGTGCCAGCAGTTTATCTGCCGGGAGTGGTGAGCAGTTCTTC.